This is a list of T cell receptor beta chains from one sample in a study of T cell repertoires in cytomegalovirus infection. Each CDR3 protein gets one entry after TCRdb re-called the reads with MiXCR. The sample contains more than 150,000 distinct CDR3 sequences, about 20% of which appear only once. What was sequenced was PBMCs. These receptors were obtained from a human donor in good health (CMV status not recorded). Some clones in this sample may be carry-over from other donors' samples. Both conserved end residues are part of each CDR3. The order of the fields is V gene, J gene, D gene, clone size, CDR3 DNA, CDR3 protein. The D gene is left open where the match is weak. The size entry is marked missing in some rows and otherwise reads once, few, many or a size class.

TRBV6-2/TRBV6-3,TRBJ2-1,.,.,TGTGCCAGCAGTTACAAGGACAATGAGCAGTTCTTC,CASSYKDNEQFF
TRBV6-6,TRBJ1-5,.,few,TGTGCCAGCATTCAAGGAGGGGGGGGCAATCAGCCCCAGCATTTT,CASIQGGGGNQPQHF
TRBV7-2,TRBJ2-1,TRBD2,many,TGTGCCAGCAGCTCGAACCCAGCGGGAAACTACAATGAGCAGTTCTTC,CASSSNPAGNYNEQFF
TRBV5-1,TRBJ2-7,TRBD2,.,TGCGCCAGCAGCTTGGGAGGAGCGGGGACCTCCTACGAGCAGTACTTC,CASSLGGAGTSYEQYF
TRBV24-1,TRBJ2-7,TRBD2,.,TGTGCCACCAGTGATTTGGGATCTCGCGGGAGTCGTAACGAGCAGTACTTC,CATSDLGSRGSRNEQYF
TRBV27,TRBJ1-4,.,few,TGTGCCAGCAGTCAAGGGTTGGGAACTAATGAAAAACTGTTTTTT,CASSQGLGTNEKLFF
TRBV11-2,TRBJ2-1,TRBD2,.,TGTGCCAGCAGCCCCATTGGGACTAGCGGGAGGGCGGAGCAGTTCTTC,CASSPIGTSGRAEQFF
TRBV6-6,TRBJ1-3,.,few,TGTGCCAGCATCCAGTCGGGAGGGATGGCTGGAAACACCATATATTTT,CASIQSGGMAGNTIYF
TRBV5-1,TRBJ1-2,.,few,TGCGCCAGCAGCTTGGGGCACGGTAACTATGGCTACACCTTC,CASSLGHGNYGYTF
TRBV28,TRBJ2-7,.,few,TGTGCCAGCAGTTTCAGTAGCCTGGGGAGCGAGCAGTACTTC,CASSFSSLGSEQYF
TRBV6-4,TRBJ2-2,.,many,TGTGCCAGCAGTGACTCCGGCACCGGGGAGCTGTTTTTT,CASSDSGTGELFF
TRBV12-3/TRBV12-4,TRBJ2-1,TRBD2,few,TGTGCCAGCAGTTTCTTAGCGGGTAGCTCCTACAATGAGCAGTTCTTC,CASSFLAGSSYNEQFF
TRBV30,TRBJ2-3,.,few,TGTGCCTGGACAGTAGGAGGGTGGATCACAGATACGCAGTATTTT,CAWTVGGWITDTQYF